This entry lists 20 T cell receptor beta chains sequenced from one sample in a study of T-cell reconstitution after alpha-beta-depleted transplantation in children. Preparation of the TCRbeta library used unique molecular identifiers. One entry per CDR3 protein, called by TCRdb with MiXCR from the PCR reads. This sample carries roughly 350,000 distinct CDR3 sequences, 10% of them seen once, and the ten largest clones take 2% to 3%. This specimen was PBMCs from the stem cell graft donor, taken from the stem cell graft. Every receptor here comes from a human donor who donated a stem cell graft to a child with acute lymphoblastic leukemia.

The rearrangement uses TRBV5-1 and TRBJ2-6; D may be TRBD2 (5 bases). This CDR3 has 13 residues. Germline V gives CDR1 SGHRS, CDR2 YFSETQ. Trimming pared 7 bases from V and 0 bases from J, leaving 5 bases between. The CDR3 coding sequence is TGCGCCAGCGGAGGCTCTGGGGCCAACGTCCTGACTTTC. Translation gives CASGGSGANVLTF.

In its sample, this clonotype was seen a few times. The chain combines TRBV3-1 with TRBJ2-1; no clear D gene. Trimming removed 4 bases from V and 6 bases from J, with 10 bases in between. Per germline, CDR1 LGHDT and CDR2 YNNKEL (reference sequence). The CDR3 sequence is 13 residues long. This CDR3 reads CASSPQYGNEQFF. CDR3 in DNA: TGTGCCAGCAGCCCCCAATACGGCAATGAGCAGTTCTTC.

The genes are TRBV27 and TRBJ2-7; the match to TRBD2 covers 13 bases. Germline assignment: CDR1 MNHEY and CDR2 SMNVEV (reference sequence). V shed 7 bases, J shed 7 bases, and the junction held 4 bases outside the gene matches. The CDR3 covers 13 residues. In DNA, the CDR3 is TGTGCCAGCAACCGACTAGCGGGAGGAGAGCAGTACTTC. This codes for CASNRLAGGEQYF.

J is TRBJ2-2 and V is TRBV27, with D unresolved. Germline V CDR1 and CDR2: MNHEY, SMNVEV (reference sequence). Trimming shortened V by 7 bases and J by 4 bases, and 16 bases separated the two germline ends. This CDR3 has 15 amino acids. This chain's CDR3 is CASKIHRRLTGELFF. The CDR3 nucleotides read TGTGCCAGCAAAATTCACCGGCGCCTCACCGGGGAGCTGTTTTTT.

The V and J genes are TRBV20-1 and TRBJ2-2; no firm D call. The CDR3 contains 15 residues. V was trimmed by 5 bases and J by 4 bases, leaving 17 bases between them. The germline V gene encodes CDR1 DFQATT and CDR2 SNEGSKA (reference sequence). As DNA, the CDR3 is TGCAGTGCTCCCCCGGCCGCAGTGGGCACCGGGGAGCTGTTTTTT. This gives the protein CSAPPAAVGTGELFF.

This clonotype was counted many times. The chain carries TRBV5-1 and TRBJ2-1, with 13 bases matching TRBD2. Germline V CDR1 and CDR2: SGHRS, YFSETQ. This CDR3 contains 15 residues. The trim removed 4 bases at V and 6 bases at J, leaving 4 bases unmatched. Here the CDR3 reads CASSPGLAGVNEQFF. The CDR3 DNA follows: TGCGCCAGCAGCCCTGGACTAGCGGGAGTCAATGAGCAGTTCTTC.

This clonotype occurred a few times. V and J are TRBV20-1 and TRBJ1-6; the match to TRBD1 covers 11 bases. The germline V gene encodes CDR1 DFQATT and CDR2 SNEGSKA (reference sequence). J was trimmed by 4 bases and V by 6 bases; bases with no gene match: 17. The CDR3 consists of 19 residues. The CDR3 sequence is CSATAVRTGGISYNSPLHF. Here the CDR3 DNA reads TGCAGTGCCACGGCCGTTCGGACAGGGGGCATCTCGTATAATTCACCCCTCCACTTT.

This clonotype was seen only a few times. This chain joins TRBV20-1 and TRBJ1-5, with 8 bases fitting TRBD1. This CDR3 comprises 14 residues. Germline values: CDR1 DFQATT, CDR2 SNEGSKA (reference sequence). Unmatched junction bases numbered 2, after V lost 3 bases and J lost 1 base. The CDR3 region has the DNA TGCAGTGCTAGTTACAGGGGGAGCAATCAGCCCCAGCATTTT. Its protein is CSASYRGSNQPQHF.

This clonotype was seen a handful of times. This sequence joins TRBV12-3 or TRBV12-4 and TRBJ1-3; D remains ambiguous. Trimming cost V 8 bases and J 2 bases, with 10 bases left between them. CDR3 length: 13 residues. CDR3 nucleotide sequence: TGTGCCAGCGGGAGACCCGCTGGAAACACCATATATTTT. Encoded protein: CASGRPAGNTIYF.

The chain combines TRBV28 with TRBJ1-2; 7 bases agree with TRBD1. Germline-derived CDR1 and CDR2 are MDHEN and SYDVKM. CDR3 size: 14 residues. The J segment lost 3 bases and the V segment lost 8 bases, leaving 9 bases of the junction unmatched. This CDR3 is CASQSRDSYYGYTF. The CDR3 DNA reads as TGTGCCAGCCAAAGCCGGGACAGCTACTATGGCTACACCTTC.

This clonotype has only a few counts. V is TRBV6-1 and J is TRBJ1-6; a possible D gene is TRBD1 (5 bases). The length of the CDR3 is 16 residues. V lost 6 bases and J 5 bases, leaving 17 bases between the germline ends. The germline V gene encodes CDR1 MNHNS and CDR2 SASEGT. This CDR3 is CASRPSSGGDNSPLHF. The CDR3 region has the DNA TGTGCCAGCAGGCCCTCATCGGGAGGGGATAATTCACCCCTCCACTTT.

V and J are TRBV29-1 and TRBJ2-1, with no clear D. CDR1 and CDR2 from the germline V gene are SQVTM and ANQGSEA. The V end was cut by 7 bases, the J end by 9 bases, with 10 bases between. The CDR3 is 10 amino acids. This CDR3 is CSAIVTEQFF. The DNA of the CDR3 is TGCAGCGCCATCGTGACTGAGCAGTTCTTC.

The rearrangement links TRBV7-2 to TRBJ1-5, with D uncertain. CDR3 length equals 15 residues. Between the trimmed V and J ends, which lost 5 bases and 1 base, there was a span of 12 bases. Germline loops: CDR1 SGHTA, CDR2 FQGNSA. The CDR3 loop is CASSAPGMSNQPQHF. The CDR3, as DNA: TGTGCCAGCAGCGCCCCCGGAATGAGCAATCAGCCCCAGCATTTT.

The rearrangement links TRBV28 to TRBJ2-7, with D unclear. From germline, CDR1 is MDHEN and CDR2 SYDVKM. The germline V and J ends were trimmed by 8 bases and 7 bases, with 27 bases remaining between them. The CDR3 length is 16 residues. The CDR3 DNA follows: TGTGCCAGCTCTACCTTCCTAGAACCCTTCGTCGGTGAGCAGTACTTC. It encodes CASSTFLEPFVGEQYF.

This clonotype has more than one count but fewer than ten. The chain recombines TRBV6-2 or TRBV6-3 with TRBJ2-3, with D unclear. Trimming cost V 7 bases and J 2 bases, with 22 bases left between them. The CDR3 extends over 17 amino acids. From germline, CDR1 is MNHEY and CDR2 SVGEGT. CDR3 DNA: TGTGCCAGCACCTTGGGCGCCTCGGCTTTGCCCACAGATACGCAGTATTTT. Translated: CASTLGASALPTDTQYF.

The chain joins TRBV12-3 or TRBV12-4 to TRBJ2-1; 13 bases match TRBD2. The CDR3 extends over 17 amino acids. V shed 5 bases and J 5 bases; nucleotides not matched to a gene: 9. The CDR3 here is CASSKGTSGTIHNEQFF. The DNA for the CDR3 is TGTGCCAGCAGTAAAGGGACTAGCGGGACTATCCACAATGAGCAGTTCTTC.

The rearrangement links TRBV2 to TRBJ2-1, with 11 bases that match TRBD2. Germline-derived CDR1 and CDR2 are SNHLY and FYNNEI. CDR3 length: 17 residues. V lost 1 base and J lost 3; bases outside the gene matches: 5. CDR3 loop: CASSEETSGSIYNEQFF. In nucleotides, the CDR3 is TGTGCCAGCAGTGAAGAAACTAGCGGGAGCATCTACAATGAGCAGTTCTTC.

This rearrangement joins TRBV15 to TRBJ2-6; D might be TRBD2 (6 bases). V lost 0 bases and J lost 4, with 16 bases in between. This CDR3 is built from 18 residues. The germline gives CDR1 LNHNV, CDR2 YYDKDF (reference sequence). CDR3 region: CATSRDRYRTTGANVLTF. CDR3 bases: TGTGCCACCAGCAGAGATCGGTACAGGACTACCGGGGCCAACGTCCTGACTTTC.

Only one count was recorded for this clonotype. This may be a read error, as it is one base from a much larger clone. The CDR3 bases are TGTGCCAGCGGTCTAGCGGAGTGCAATGAGCAGTTCTTC. This sequence encodes CASGLAECNEQFF. This chain joins TRBV6-1 and TRBJ2-1; 7 nucleotides agree with TRBD2. This CDR3 has 13 residues. V lost 8 bases and J lost 6; bases outside the gene matches: 7. Germline V gives CDR1 MNHNS, CDR2 SASEGT.

This clonotype occurred a few times. The rearrangement joins TRBV4-3 to TRBJ2-7, with 9 positions matching TRBD2. The V gene's germline CDR1 is LGHNA and CDR2 YSLEER. This CDR3 region has 17 residues. Losses at the gene ends were 0 bases for V and 1 base for J; bases not matched to a gene: 7. This chain's CDR3 is CASSQDGDSGGSYEQYF. The CDR3 DNA reads as TGCGCCAGCAGCCAAGATGGGGATAGCGGGGGATCCTACGAGCAGTACTTC.